This entry concerns a single TCR beta chain. Here immunoSEQ multiplex PCR was the method, and the copy in TCRdb shows in-frame clones only, minus some. Among approximately 2.5 million clones, over 85% were seen once, and the ten largest hold 0.36%. The data stem from a study of shared clonotypes between healthy human individuals. This CDR3 contains 15 residues. V was trimmed by 3 bases and J by 4 bases, leaving 15 bases between them. CDR1 is LGHNT, CDR2 FRNRAP, per germline. Sequencing was performed on naive CD4+ T cells from PBMCs. Indicated subset: CD45RA+ positively selected. This chain links TRBV12-5 with TRBJ2-5; possible D gene TRBD2, 6 bases. This TCR was sampled from a man younger than 35 in good health. Some clones in this sample may be carry-over from other donors' samples. The chain's CDR3 is CASGLIGPGAETQYF. Written as DNA, the CDR3 is TGTGCTAGTGGTTTAATAGGGCCGGGAGCAGAGACCCAGTACTTC.